Listed below are T cell receptor beta chains from one sample, sequenced in a study of Ad26.COV2.S vaccination and SARS-CoV-2 variants. The assay was immunoSEQ multiplex PCR, and TCRdb's table has in-frame clones only and misses some. The sample lists about 440,000 clones; around 88% were seen once. This specimen consisted of peripheral blood, obtained in a trial of Ad26.COV2.S vaccine versus placebo. The receptors were sampled from a person aged 18 to 59 who received the Ad26.COV2.S COVID-19 vaccine or a placebo. Both conserved end residues are part of each CDR3. Fields, in order: J gene, clone size, D gene, V gene, CDR3 DNA, CDR3 protein. D genes are given only for firm matches. Rows may omit the clone size; those that give it use once, few, many or a size class.

j_gene: TRBJ2-1; abundance: -; d_gene: -; v_gene: TRBV11-3; CDR3nt: TGTGCCAGCAGCTTAGGCCCGAGGAATGAGCAGTTCTTC; CDR3aa: CASSLGPRNEQFF
j_gene: TRBJ2-3; abundance: -; d_gene: -; v_gene: TRBV21-1; CDR3nt: TGTGCCAGCAGCAAGGGGAGGGACAGCCGCACTAGCGCAGATACGCAGTATTTT; CDR3aa: CASSKGRDSRTSADTQYF
j_gene: TRBJ1-5; abundance: -; d_gene: TRBD1; v_gene: TRBV19; CDR3nt: TGTGCCAGTAGATCAGGGGGCGGTCAGCCCCAGCATTTT; CDR3aa: CASRSGGGQPQHF
j_gene: TRBJ1-2; abundance: few; d_gene: TRBD1; v_gene: TRBV28; CDR3nt: TGTGCCAGCATCGCCCCAGGGGGCGTCAGTAGCTACACCTTC; CDR3aa: CASIAPGGVSSYTF
j_gene: TRBJ2-7; abundance: -; d_gene: TRBD1; v_gene: TRBV19; CDR3nt: TGTGCCAGTAGGAATACGGGACAGGCAGCCTACGAGCAGTACTTC; CDR3aa: CASRNTGQAAYEQYF
j_gene: TRBJ2-5; abundance: -; d_gene: -; v_gene: TRBV18; CDR3nt: TGTGCCAGCTCACCACCAGGGGGGTTGCATACCCAAGAGACCCAGTACTTC; CDR3aa: CASSPPGGLHTQETQYF
j_gene: TRBJ2-7; abundance: -; d_gene: TRBD2; v_gene: TRBV7-2; CDR3nt: TGTGCCAGCAGCCCAGAGGCGGGAGCTAGATACGAGCAGTACTTC; CDR3aa: CASSPEAGARYEQYF
j_gene: TRBJ1-6; abundance: -; d_gene: TRBD1; v_gene: TRBV30; CDR3nt: TGTGCCTGGAGTGACAGGGGGCAGGGTAATTCACCCCTCCACTTT; CDR3aa: CAWSDRGQGNSPLHF
j_gene: TRBJ1-2; abundance: -; d_gene: -; v_gene: TRBV29-1; CDR3nt: TGCAGCGTTCTGACGCCAACGGACGGTGGCTACACCTTC; CDR3aa: CSVLTPTDGGYTF
j_gene: TRBJ2-2; abundance: -; d_gene: TRBD2; v_gene: TRBV10-3; CDR3nt: TGTGCCATCAGCAGCGGGAGGACGAACACCGGGGAGCTGTTTTTT; CDR3aa: CAISSGRTNTGELFF
j_gene: TRBJ2-2; abundance: few; d_gene: TRBD2; v_gene: TRBV7-9; CDR3nt: TGTGCCAGCAGCTATACGAGGACTAGCGGGAGTGCGAACACCGGGGAGCTGTTTTTT; CDR3aa: CASSYTRTSGSANTGELFF
j_gene: TRBJ1-1; abundance: -; d_gene: TRBD1; v_gene: TRBV3-1/TRBV3-2; CDR3nt: TGTGCCAGCAGACCAGGACAGGCCTATAACACTGAAGCTTTCTTT; CDR3aa: CASRPGQAYNTEAFF
j_gene: TRBJ1-6; abundance: -; d_gene: -; v_gene: TRBV28; CDR3nt: TGTGCCACCGGCTCGGGGGGTCCCCTACCCCTCCACTTT; CDR3aa: CATGSGGPLPLHF
j_gene: TRBJ2-5; abundance: -; d_gene: -; v_gene: TRBV5-6; CDR3nt: TGTGCCAGCAGCTTGGGTCACTACCAAGAGACCCAGTACTTC; CDR3aa: CASSLGHYQETQYF
j_gene: TRBJ2-1; abundance: -; d_gene: -; v_gene: TRBV7-9; CDR3nt: TGTGCCAGCAGCTTAGCAGGGATAGGGTCCTACAATGAGCAGTTCTTC; CDR3aa: CASSLAGIGSYNEQFF
j_gene: TRBJ2-7; abundance: -; d_gene: -; v_gene: TRBV5-1; CDR3nt: TGCGCCAGCAGTTCCCTAGTCAGCTCCTACGAGCAGTACTTC; CDR3aa: CASSSLVSSYEQYF
j_gene: TRBJ2-2; abundance: -; d_gene: -; v_gene: TRBV5-1; CDR3nt: TGCGCCAGCGGCCAAGGGGGGGAGACCTACGGGGAGCTGTTTTTT; CDR3aa: CASGQGGETYGELFF
j_gene: TRBJ1-4; abundance: -; d_gene: TRBD1; v_gene: TRBV4-3; CDR3nt: TGCGCCAGCAGCCAAGGGGGACAGTGGGATGAAAAACTGTTTTTT; CDR3aa: CASSQGGQWDEKLFF
j_gene: TRBJ2-3; abundance: -; d_gene: -; v_gene: TRBV7-3; CDR3nt: TGTGCCAGCAGCTTGAGACACGGATTCACAGATACGCAGTATTTT; CDR3aa: CASSLRHGFTDTQYF
j_gene: TRBJ1-3; abundance: -; d_gene: -; v_gene: TRBV28; CDR3nt: TGTGCCAGCAGTTTTCGTAGAAACACCATATATTTT; CDR3aa: CASSFRRNTIYF
j_gene: TRBJ1-4; abundance: few; d_gene: -; v_gene: TRBV6-2/TRBV6-3; CDR3nt: TGTGCCAGCAGTCCGAGGAATCAAGCAACTAATGAAAAACTGTTTTTT; CDR3aa: CASSPRNQATNEKLFF
j_gene: TRBJ2-1; abundance: once; d_gene: -; v_gene: TRBV7-8; CDR3nt: TGTGCCAGCAGCTGGGAGCTGGAGGCCCGTTCCCACAGCTCCTACAATGAGCAGTTCTTC; CDR3aa: CASSWELEARSHSSYNEQFF
j_gene: TRBJ2-1; abundance: -; d_gene: TRBD2; v_gene: TRBV27; CDR3nt: TGTGCCAGCAGTCATCCGACTAGCGGGAGGAGGGGGGAGCAGTTCTTC; CDR3aa: CASSHPTSGRRGEQFF
j_gene: TRBJ2-1; abundance: -; d_gene: -; v_gene: TRBV14; CDR3nt: TGTGCCAGCAGCCCGTTTCGTGGCGGAACCAATGAGCAGTTCTTC; CDR3aa: CASSPFRGGTNEQFF
j_gene: TRBJ1-5; abundance: -; d_gene: -; v_gene: TRBV6-2/TRBV6-3; CDR3nt: TGTGCCAGCAGTTTTGTCAACAATCAGCCCCAGCATTTT; CDR3aa: CASSFVNNQPQHF
j_gene: TRBJ2-1; abundance: -; d_gene: TRBD2; v_gene: TRBV10-3; CDR3nt: TGTGCCATCAGTGAGTCGAGCGGGAGCCCCCGGTCAGAGCAGTTCTTC; CDR3aa: CAISESSGSPRSEQFF
j_gene: TRBJ1-1; abundance: few; d_gene: -; v_gene: TRBV10-2; CDR3nt: TGCGCCAGCGGTGGCGGAGGCCCTTTTCTGGACACTGAAGCTTTCTTT; CDR3aa: CASGGGGPFLDTEAFF
j_gene: TRBJ2-1; abundance: -; d_gene: TRBD2; v_gene: TRBV2; CDR3nt: TGTGCCAGCAGGGAGGGGACTAGCGGGAGGTACAATGAGCAGTTCTTC; CDR3aa: CASREGTSGRYNEQFF
j_gene: TRBJ2-7; abundance: -; d_gene: -; v_gene: TRBV6-2/TRBV6-3; CDR3nt: TGTGCCAGCAGCCCCCAGAGACGCTACGAGCAGTACTTC; CDR3aa: CASSPQRRYEQYF
j_gene: TRBJ2-7; abundance: -; d_gene: TRBD2; v_gene: TRBV9; CDR3nt: TGTGCCAGCAGCGTAGCCGAAGCGGGATCCTCCTACGAGCAGTACTTC; CDR3aa: CASSVAEAGSSYEQYF
j_gene: TRBJ1-2; abundance: few; d_gene: -; v_gene: TRBV6-6; CDR3nt: TGTGCCAGCAGTTCCCCCGGCGTAGAGGGGTTTGGCTACACCTTC; CDR3aa: CASSSPGVEGFGYTF
j_gene: TRBJ2-7; abundance: -; d_gene: -; v_gene: TRBV11-2; CDR3nt: TGTGCCAGCAGCTGGGTTTCTTCCTACGAGCAGTACTTC; CDR3aa: CASSWVSSYEQYF
j_gene: TRBJ1-4; abundance: -; d_gene: -; v_gene: TRBV9; CDR3nt: TGTGCCAGCAGCTCGCAGCCCCACGCCGACGAAAAACTGTTTTTT; CDR3aa: CASSSQPHADEKLFF
j_gene: TRBJ1-1; abundance: -; d_gene: -; v_gene: TRBV6-1; CDR3nt: TGTGCCAGCAGTGAAGTAGACACTTTATTGAACACTGAAGCTTTCTTT; CDR3aa: CASSEVDTLLNTEAFF
j_gene: TRBJ1-2; abundance: -; d_gene: TRBD1; v_gene: TRBV28; CDR3nt: TGTGCCAGCAGACCAGGACAGGTGAACTATGGCTACACCTTC; CDR3aa: CASRPGQVNYGYTF
j_gene: TRBJ2-7; abundance: -; d_gene: TRBD2; v_gene: TRBV19; CDR3nt: TGTGCCAGTAGTCCGATAGCGGGAGGCTCGACCCCCTACGAGCAGTACTTC; CDR3aa: CASSPIAGGSTPYEQYF
j_gene: TRBJ1-1; abundance: -; d_gene: -; v_gene: TRBV7-8; CDR3nt: TGTGCCAGCAGCTTAGTCCAGGGAGGGTTAGCTTTCTTT; CDR3aa: CASSLVQGGLAFF
j_gene: TRBJ2-7; abundance: -; d_gene: -; v_gene: TRBV5-5; CDR3nt: TGTGCCAGCAGCTTGAGGCAGTCCCGGGGCGAGCAGTACTTC; CDR3aa: CASSLRQSRGEQYF
j_gene: TRBJ1-2; abundance: -; d_gene: -; v_gene: TRBV4-2; CDR3nt: TGTGCCAGCAGCCAGGGGGGGCTCCTTCTCTATGGCTACACCTTC; CDR3aa: CASSQGGLLLYGYTF
j_gene: TRBJ2-1; abundance: few; d_gene: -; v_gene: TRBV3-1/TRBV3-2; CDR3nt: TGTGCCAGCAGCCATGGGGGGAGAATGGAGGTTGAGCAGTTCTTC; CDR3aa: CASSHGGRMEVEQFF
j_gene: TRBJ2-1; abundance: -; d_gene: -; v_gene: TRBV28; CDR3nt: TGTGCCAGCAGGGAAAACAATGAGCAGTTCTTC; CDR3aa: CASRENNEQFF
j_gene: TRBJ1-5; abundance: once; d_gene: -; v_gene: TRBV6-5; CDR3nt: TGTGCCAGCAGTTACTCGGCAGGATTGCCCCAGCATTTT; CDR3aa: CASSYSAGLPQHF
j_gene: TRBJ1-5; abundance: few; d_gene: -; v_gene: TRBV28; CDR3nt: TGTGCCACACAAGGCGGGGCCCAGCATTTT; CDR3aa: CATQGGAQHF
j_gene: TRBJ1-1; abundance: -; d_gene: TRBD1; v_gene: TRBV28; CDR3nt: TGTGCCAGCAAGAGGACAGGGTTTACGACTGAAGCTTTCTTT; CDR3aa: CASKRTGFTTEAFF
j_gene: TRBJ2-7; abundance: -; d_gene: -; v_gene: TRBV5-4; CDR3nt: TGTGCCAGCAGCCAAGGACCCGTACTCCAGCCTGGGGAGCAGTACTTC; CDR3aa: CASSQGPVLQPGEQYF
j_gene: TRBJ2-7; abundance: -; d_gene: -; v_gene: TRBV19; CDR3nt: TGTGCCAGTAGGGACGGATCCTACGAGCAGTACTTC; CDR3aa: CASRDGSYEQYF
j_gene: TRBJ2-3; abundance: -; d_gene: TRBD1; v_gene: TRBV29-1; CDR3nt: TGCAGCGTTGACAGGGGGCCAGATACGCAGTATTTT; CDR3aa: CSVDRGPDTQYF
j_gene: TRBJ2-1; abundance: -; d_gene: TRBD2; v_gene: TRBV18; CDR3nt: TGTGCCAGCTCGCGATCACTAGCGGGAGGTGGAAATGAGCAGTTCTTC; CDR3aa: CASSRSLAGGGNEQFF
j_gene: TRBJ2-1; abundance: -; d_gene: -; v_gene: TRBV5-1; CDR3nt: TGCGCCAGCAGCTTGGGGGTTGGGCGAGCTGGTGAGCAGTTCTTC; CDR3aa: CASSLGVGRAGEQFF
j_gene: TRBJ2-6; abundance: -; d_gene: TRBD2; v_gene: TRBV7-2; CDR3nt: TGTGCCACCACTAGCGGGAGAGCTGGGGCCAACGTCCTGACTTTC; CDR3aa: CATTSGRAGANVLTF
j_gene: TRBJ2-3; abundance: -; d_gene: -; v_gene: TRBV7-2; CDR3nt: TGTGCCAGCAGCTTAGGCGGCGCATACAGTCTGGATACGCAGTATTTT; CDR3aa: CASSLGGAYSLDTQYF